The 27 T cell receptor beta chains below come from one sample, sequenced in a study of cytomegalovirus exposure and HLA in healthy donors. PCR employed 60 Vbeta and 13 Jbeta primers. Generated by immunoSEQ multiplex PCR, the TCRdb table keeps only in-frame clones and is missing some. The sample lists around 130,000 clones, about four fifths occurring once. The sequencing sample was made of PBMCs. The receptors stem from a woman aged 40 to 50 in good health and CMV-seronegative.

The chain has TRBV29-1 and TRBJ1-1; D is possibly TRBD1 (6 bases). CDR1 is SQVTM, CDR2 ANQGSEA, per germline. The V end lost 7 bases, the J end lost 1 base, and 10 bases lay between the germline ends. The CDR3 sequence is 12 residues long. CDR3 DNA: TGCAGCGCTGGACAGCCGAACACTGAAGCTTTCTTT. Translating it yields CSAGQPNTEAFF.

The chain links TRBV2 to TRBJ2-7; TRBD1 matches 7 bases. J lost 2 bases, V lost 2 bases, and 6 bases had no gene match. Germline CDR1 and CDR2: SNHLY and FYNNEI. CDR3 length equals 15 residues. CDR3 residues: CASSETGTATYEQYF. The DNA of the CDR3 is TGTGCCAGCAGTGAAACGGGGACAGCCACCTACGAGCAGTACTTC.

The chain uses TRBV18 and TRBJ1-1; TRBD1 agrees at 11 bases. Losses at the gene ends were 3 bases for V and 4 bases for J; bases not matched to a gene: 1. The germline V gene encodes CDR1 KGHSH and CDR2 LQKENI. This CDR3 region has 14 residues. Written as DNA, the CDR3 is TGTGCCAGCTCACCGGGGACAGGGGGCACTGAAGCTTTCTTT. It encodes CASSPGTGGTEAFF.

J is TRBJ1-1 and V is TRBV5-4; 9 bases map to TRBD1. J was trimmed by 5 bases and V by 4 bases; bases with no gene match: 6. Germline CDR1 and CDR2: SGHNT and YYREEE (reference sequence). The length of the CDR3 is 14 residues. The CDR3 region has the DNA TGTGCCAGCAGCCCGGGACAGGGAGGGACTGAAGCTTTCTTT. It specifies CASSPGQGGTEAFF.

The V gene is TRBV15, the J gene TRBJ2-7; D is possibly TRBD2 (7 bases). Germline V gives CDR1 LNHNV, CDR2 YYDKDF (reference sequence). The CDR3 is 12 residues long. Trimming stripped 0 bases from V and 10 bases from J, with 10 bases between. CDR3 nucleotides: TGTGCCACCAGCAGAGATGGGGGGGGCCAGTACTTC. Protein sequence: CATSRDGGGQYF.

The rearrangement joins TRBV5-8 to TRBJ1-2; 7 bases fit TRBD1. The V gene end was trimmed by 2 bases and the J gene end by 5 bases; junction bases not matched to a gene: 15. Germline lookup yields CDR1 SGHTS and CDR2 YDEGEE. The CDR3 totals 17 residues. The CDR3 region is CASSFTGTAAQVYGYTF. For the CDR3, the DNA is TGTGCCAGCAGCTTTACCGGGACAGCGGCTCAGGTGTATGGCTACACCTTC.

The rearrangement joins TRBV29-1 to TRBJ2-3; 8 bases line up with TRBD2. CDR3 length equals 12 residues. In germline, CDR1 is SQVTM, CDR2 ANQGSEA. CDR3 region: CSLAVGPDTQYF. The CDR3 region has the DNA TGCTCACTAGCGGTGGGCCCAGATACGCAGTATTTT.

The V and J genes are TRBV7-8 and TRBJ1-4; a weak D match, TRBD1 (5 bases). The CDR3 length is 16 residues. Germline V lookup: CDR1 SGHVS, CDR2 FQNEAQ. The V gene lost 8 bases and the J gene lost 5 bases, with 21 bases spanning the gap. This chain's CDR3 is CASASQGGSFNEKLFF. The CDR3 DNA sequence: TGTGCCAGCGCATCGCAGGGCGGGAGCTTCAATGAAAAACTGTTTTTT. The full variable domain, in which reference TRBV7-8 and TRBJ1-4 provide the parts outside the CDR3, is GAGVSQSPRYKVAKRGQDVALRCDPISGHVSLFWYQQALGQGPEFLTYFQNEAQLDKSGLPSDRFFAERPEGSVSTLKIQRTQQEDSAVYLCASASQGGSFNEKLFFGSGTQLSVL.

CDR3 nucleotides: TGTGCCAGCAGCTTAGGTGGTTATGGAGGGAGCTATGGCTACACCTTC. It yields the protein CASSLGGYGGSYGYTF. This chain joins TRBV7-2 and TRBJ1-2; D gene ambiguous. The CDR3 contains 16 residues. The germline V gene encodes CDR1 SGHTA and CDR2 FQGNSA. Trimming took 1 base from V and 4 from J, leaving 16 bases between them.

The genes are TRBV28 and TRBJ2-5; D might be TRBD1 (5 bases). Germline values: CDR1 MDHEN, CDR2 SYDVKM. The V and J ends lost 2 bases and 5 bases respectively, with 15 bases between them. CDR3 length: 15 amino acids. The CDR3 sequence is CASSLPQGSRETQYF. DNA for the CDR3: TGTGCCAGCAGTTTACCCCAGGGTAGCCGGGAGACCCAGTACTTC.

This chain links TRBV6-5 with TRBJ1-4, with 7 bases that match TRBD1. The V segment lost 4 bases and the J segment 3 bases; nucleotides outside the gene matches: 8. The CDR3 runs 16 residues. CDR1 and CDR2 from the germline V gene are MNHEY and SVGAGI. CDR3 nucleotide sequence: TGTGCCAGCAGTTCGGGCAGGGGGAATGCTAATGAAAAACTGTTTTTT. This sequence encodes CASSSGRGNANEKLFF.

A word on this clone: At one end, the junction sequence differs from germline, possibly due to a read error. The V and J genes are TRBV4-2 and TRBJ2-3, with TRBD2 identical over 13 bases. The germline V gene has CDR1 LGHNA and CDR2 YNFKEQ. The CDR3 totals 12 residues. The CDR3 DNA is TGTGCCAGCAGTCACGGACTAGCGGGAGTGGCTTTT. Protein: CASSHGLAGVAF.

The chain carries TRBV11-2 and TRBJ2-1; perhaps TRBD1 as D (6 bases). Germline values: CDR1 SGHAT, CDR2 FQNNGV. V lost 1 base and J 2 bases, leaving 6 bases between the germline ends. The CDR3 contains 14 residues. The DNA of the CDR3 is TGTGCCAGCAGCTTAGGGACAGCCTACAATGAGCAGTTCTTC. Protein product: CASSLGTAYNEQFF.

The J gene is TRBJ2-7, the V gene TRBV29-1; D not certain. There are 12 residues in the CDR3. Germline V gives CDR1 SQVTM, CDR2 ANQGSEA. V was pared by 6 bases and J by 6 bases, with 15 bases between. Written as DNA, the CDR3 is TGCAGCGTCCTGGAGCCCTCGGGCGAGCAGTACTTC. Translating it yields CSVLEPSGEQYF.

J is TRBJ1-6 and V is TRBV6-5, with D hard to call. V dropped 8 bases and J dropped 7 bases, with 9 bases sitting between them. The germline gives CDR1 MNHEY, CDR2 SVGAGI. The CDR3 has 12 residues. CDR3 sequence (DNA): TGTGCCAGCCGACTCCGGAATTCACCCCTCCACTTT. It specifies CASRLRNSPLHF.

The chain joins TRBV4-1 to TRBJ1-1, with D unresolved. CDR3 size: 14 residues. Trimming took off 3 bases at V and 1 base at J, with 9 bases between the two ends. Germline assignment: CDR1 MGHRA and CDR2 YSYEKL. CDR3 nucleotide sequence: TGCGCCAGCAGCCACCCCGAGAAGAACACTGAAGCTTTCTTT. Translated, it gives CASSHPEKNTEAFF.

The V call is TRBV5-1, the J call TRBJ2-5, with 7 bases matching TRBD2. In germline, CDR1 is SGHRS, CDR2 YFSETQ. CDR3 length equals 14 residues. V shed 3 bases, J shed 5 bases, and the junction held 7 bases outside the gene matches. This chain's CDR3 is CASSWGGLGETQYF. CDR3 in DNA: TGCGCCAGCAGCTGGGGAGGGCTTGGGGAGACCCAGTACTTC.

The chain links TRBV13 to TRBJ2-3; D perhaps matches TRBD1 (6 bases). The germline CDR1 and CDR2 sequences are PRHDT and FYEKMQ (reference sequence). The ends were cut back, 5 bases at V and 3 bases at J, with 12 bases in the middle. The CDR3 loop spans 14 amino acids. Here the CDR3 DNA reads TGTGCCAGCAGCAAGGATACAGGGACAGATACGCAGTATTTT. Its protein product is CASSKDTGTDTQYF.

The chain uses TRBV28 and TRBJ1-2; D remains unclear. Trimming pared 2 bases from V and 5 bases from J, leaving 6 bases between. The CDR3 consists of 12 residues. Germline V gene sequence: CDR1 MDHEN, CDR2 SYDVKM. The CDR3 sequence: CASSLPGYGYTF. CDR3 nucleotide sequence: TGTGCCAGCAGTTTACCAGGATATGGCTACACCTTC.

The chain has TRBV29-1 and TRBJ2-1; 8 bases are shared with TRBD1. The CDR3 covers 14 residues. Germline trimming cut 0 bases from V and 8 bases from J; bases unmatched to any gene: 6. Germline V CDR1 and CDR2: SQVTM, ANQGSEA. CDR3 loop: CSVEDYRGVDEQFF. CDR3 in DNA: TGCAGCGTTGAAGACTACAGGGGGGTCGATGAGCAGTTCTTC.

The V gene is TRBV28, the J gene TRBJ2-2, with D tentatively TRBD1 (5 bases). V was cut by 0 bases and J by 5 bases, with 10 bases left in between. Germline V gene data show CDR1 as MDHEN and CDR2 as SYDVKM. The CDR3 covers 15 residues. Here the CDR3 DNA reads TGTGCCAGCAGTTTATGGGTCAGGGCAACCGGGGAGCTGTTTTTT. This codes for CASSLWVRATGELFF.

This chain uses TRBV4-1 with TRBJ1-4; no reliable D call. This CDR3 is 17 amino acids long. The V end lost 2 bases, the J end lost 4 bases, and 17 bases lay between the germline ends. The V gene's germline CDR1 is MGHRA and CDR2 YSYEKL. In DNA, the CDR3 is TGCGCCAGCAGCCAATATTACACCTCAATTGGTAATGAAAAACTGTTTTTT. This encodes CASSQYYTSIGNEKLFF.

This clone showed up just a few times. V is TRBV7-9 and J is TRBJ2-6, with D perhaps matching TRBD1 (6 bases). Trimming took 8 bases from V and 0 from J, leaving 14 bases between them. The CDR3 sequence is 16 residues long. The germline V gene has CDR1 SEHNR and CDR2 FQNEAQ (reference sequence). The CDR3 protein is CASGDIRNSGANVLTF. CDR3 DNA sequence: TGTGCCAGCGGGGACATTCGAAACTCTGGGGCCAACGTCCTGACTTTC.

The rearrangement joins TRBV19 to TRBJ1-1, with TRBD1 matching over 9 bases. Germline V lookup: CDR1 LNHDA, CDR2 SQIVND (reference sequence). CDR3 length equals 14 residues. Trimming at V came to 6 bases and at J to 1 base, leaving 3 bases not matched to a gene. The CDR3 nucleotides are TGTGCCAGTAGGGGGACAGGGCGGAACACTGAAGCTTTCTTT. Translation gives CASRGTGRNTEAFF.

The V gene is TRBV28, the J gene TRBJ2-5; D is possibly TRBD2 (5 bases). The V end was cut by 3 bases, the J end by 0 bases, with 8 bases between. The CDR3 is 14 residues long. CDR1 is MDHEN, CDR2 SYDVKM, per germline. The CDR3 DNA reads as TGTGCCAGCAGTTTCGAGGGATACCAAGAGACCCAGTACTTC. The encoded protein is CASSFEGYQETQYF.

The chain combines TRBV5-6 with TRBJ2-1; 10 bases agree with TRBD2. The V gene end was trimmed by 4 bases and the J gene end by 0 bases; junction bases not matched to a gene: 7. Germline assignment: CDR1 SGHDT and CDR2 YYEEEE. The CDR3 runs 17 residues. In nucleotides, the CDR3 is TGTGCCAGCAGCCTACGACTAGCGGGTATCTCCTACAATGAGCAGTTCTTC. This encodes CASSLRLAGISYNEQFF.

V usage is TRBV19 and J usage is TRBJ1-5, with 9 bases identical to TRBD1. The CDR3 runs 15 residues. Trimming took 7 bases from V and 6 from J; bases not matched to a gene: 10. CDR1 and CDR2 (germline): LNHDA, SQIVND (reference sequence). For the CDR3, the DNA is TGTGCCAGTAAGAGGTCACAGGGGGCCGGTCAGCCCCAGCATTTT. The encoded protein is CASKRSQGAGQPQHF.